The 18 T cell receptor beta chains below were found in one sample sequenced in a study of blood T cell repertoires in COVID-19. The method was immunoSEQ multiplex PCR; TCRdb's version includes in-frame clones alone and lacks a portion of them. The table has hundreds of thousands of clones, roughly 87% seen once. The sequenced sample was peripheral blood. Receptor source: a woman younger than 35 who had recovered from COVID-19.

The gene calls are TRBV5-6 and TRBJ2-7; 8 bases match TRBD1. Germline V lookup: CDR1 SGHDT, CDR2 YYEEEE. Trimming cost V 4 bases and J 6 bases; bases outside gene matches: 9. The length of the CDR3 is 14 residues. The chain's CDR3 is CASSPDRDSPEQYF. CDR3 DNA sequence: TGTGCCAGCAGCCCGGACAGGGATTCACCCGAGCAGTACTTC.

Here the CDR3 reads CSVHGAGRDEKLFF. The CDR3 nucleotides read TGCAGCGTCCATGGGGCAGGGAGGGATGAAAAACTGTTTTTT. The chain combines TRBV29-1 with TRBJ1-4, with D possibly matching TRBD1 (5 bases). The V and J ends lost 6 bases and 6 bases respectively, with 17 bases between them. The CDR3 is 14 residues long. Germline assignment: CDR1 SQVTM and CDR2 ANQGSEA.

The chain is built from TRBV5-4 and TRBJ2-7; 10 nucleotides align to TRBD1. Germline trimming cut 2 bases from V and 1 base from J; bases unmatched to any gene: 9. The length of the CDR3 is 17 residues. CDR1 and CDR2 (germline): SGHNT, YYREEE (reference sequence). CDR3 amino acids: CASSLSGQGPLSYEQYF. In DNA, the CDR3 is TGTGCCAGCAGCTTATCGGGACAGGGGCCTCTTTCCTACGAGCAGTACTTC.

The rearrangement joins TRBV7-6 to TRBJ1-1; no reliable D call. Germline values: CDR1 SGHVS, CDR2 FNYEAQ. The CDR3 runs 14 residues. V was pared by 5 bases and J by 4 bases, with 14 bases between. The CDR3 loop reads CASSPEDWITEAFF. The CDR3 coding sequence is TGTGCCAGCAGCCCAGAGGACTGGATCACTGAAGCTTTCTTT. Complete variable domain (other parts from reference TRBV7-6 and TRBJ1-1): GAGVSQSPRYKVTKRGQDVALRCDPISGHVSLYWYRQALGQGPEFLTYFNYEAQQDKSGLPNDRFSAERPEGSISTLTIQRTEQRDSAMYRCASSPEDWITEAFFGQGTRLTVV.

The chain has TRBV25-1 and TRBJ1-2; 11 bases agree with TRBD1. CDR1 and CDR2 (germline): MGHDK, SYGVNS. Unmatched junction bases numbered 8, after V lost 3 bases and J lost 2 bases. The CDR3 totals 17 residues. CDR3 residues: CASSELGTGGTNYGYTF. In DNA, the CDR3 is TGTGCCAGCAGTGAGTTGGGGACAGGGGGAACCAACTATGGCTACACCTTC.

This chain uses TRBV29-1 with TRBJ1-2, with D possibly being TRBD1 (5 bases). V dropped 1 base and J dropped 8 bases, with 11 bases sitting between them. The CDR3 covers 12 residues. Germline loops: CDR1 SQVTM, CDR2 ANQGSEA. CDR3 in amino acids: CSVEALKGGYTF. DNA of the CDR3: TGCAGCGTTGAAGCGTTGAAGGGGGGCTACACCTTC.

The chain links TRBV9 to TRBJ2-7; the D gene is possibly TRBD2 (5 bases). Deletions cut 3 bases from V and 3 bases from J, with 16 bases between. Germline CDR1 is SGDLS and CDR2 is YYNGEE. The CDR3 has 15 amino acids. The CDR3 loop reads CASSEAGTGHYEQYF. In nucleotides, the CDR3 is TGTGCCAGCAGCGAGGCGGGCACGGGTCACTACGAGCAGTACTTC.

The genes are TRBV7-3 and TRBJ2-7; 8 bases fit TRBD2. CDR1 is SGHTA, CDR2 FQGTGA, per germline. The length of the CDR3 is 13 residues. Trimming cost V 10 bases and J 5 bases; bases outside gene matches: 10. CDR3 coding DNA: TGTGCCACTTCCCGGACTAGCCGGCACGAGCAGTACTTC. This codes for CATSRTSRHEQYF.

The CDR3 loop reads CASSESTGTGGLEQYF. CDR3 DNA sequence: TGTGCCAGCAGTGAATCCACCGGGACAGGGGGGTTGGAGCAGTACTTC. The rearrangement joins TRBV25-1 to TRBJ2-7; 11 bases align to TRBD1. V trimming: 1 base; J trimming: 7 bases; junction bases outside the gene matches: 9. Per germline, CDR1 MGHDK and CDR2 SYGVNS. The CDR3 length is 16 residues.

The V call is TRBV10-3, the J call TRBJ1-2, with no clear D. Per the germline V gene, CDR1 is ENHRY and CDR2 is SYGVKD. Trimming took off 4 bases at V and 0 bases at J, with 6 bases between the two ends. This CDR3 region has 13 residues. Written as DNA, the CDR3 is TGTGCCATCAGTGCAGAGGCTAACTATGGCTACACCTTC. This codes for CAISAEANYGYTF.

The chain is built from TRBV29-1 and TRBJ2-7, with D unresolved. The CDR3 has 13 amino acids. Looked up from germline, CDR1 is SQVTM and CDR2 is ANQGSEA. V was pared by 3 bases and J by 0 bases, with 9 bases between. CDR3 nucleotides: TGCAGCGTTGATGGGCAGACCTCCTACGAGCAGTACTTC. Encoded protein: CSVDGQTSYEQYF.

This clone was counted a few times. The chain links TRBV2 to TRBJ1-4, with D perhaps matching TRBD1 (5 bases). CDR3 length equals 14 residues. Germline V lookup: CDR1 SNHLY, CDR2 FYNNEI. V lost 8 bases, J lost 4 bases, and 14 bases lay in between. CDR3 sequence: CASAQEGFNEKLFF. CDR3 bases: TGTGCCAGCGCACAGGAGGGGTTTAATGAAAAACTGTTTTTT.

This chain links TRBV10-1 with TRBJ2-5; D possibly corresponds to TRBD1 (5 bases). CDR1 and CDR2 (germline): WNHNN, SYGVQD (reference sequence). This CDR3 has 18 amino acids. Deletions cut 6 bases from V and 2 bases from J, with 25 bases between. Written as DNA, the CDR3 is TGCGCCAGCAGCCCAGGCAGGACATCGGGTGGGTATCAAGAGACCCAGTACTTC. It translates to CASSPGRTSGGYQETQYF.

The chain joins TRBV4-1 to TRBJ2-3; the D is unclear. In germline, CDR1 is MGHRA, CDR2 YSYEKL. The ends were cut back, 1 base at V and 4 bases at J, with 9 bases in the middle. The CDR3 spans 14 residues. The CDR3 sequence is CASSQARGADTQYF. The CDR3 coding sequence is TGCGCCAGCAGCCAAGCTCGTGGAGCAGATACGCAGTATTTT.

The rearrangement joins TRBV13 to TRBJ1-4; possibly TRBD1 for D (5 bases). V was clipped by 5 bases and J by 7 bases, with 23 bases between them. The CDR3 is made up of 17 amino acids. Germline V CDR1 and CDR2: PRHDT, FYEKMQ (reference sequence). CDR3: CASSPADQGGRREKLFF. The CDR3 nucleotides read TGTGCCAGCAGCCCAGCAGACCAGGGCGGACGACGTGAAAAACTGTTTTTT. The full variable domain, completed using reference TRBV13 and TRBJ1-4, is AAGVIQSPRHLIKEKRETATLKCYPIPRHDTVYWYQQGPGQDPQFLISFYEKMQSDKGSIPDRFSAQQFSDYHSELNMSSLELGDSALYFCASSPADQGGRREKLFFGSGTQLSVL.

The chain uses TRBV7-2 and TRBJ2-1; tentatively, D is TRBD2 (6 bases). The CDR3 sequence is 15 residues long. V was clipped by 1 base and J by 2 bases, with 9 bases between them. CDR1 SGHTA and CDR2 FQGNSA come from the germline V gene. The CDR3 nucleotides are TGTGCCAGCAGCTTAGATGCGGGGCCCTACAATGAGCAGTTCTTC. Residues: CASSLDAGPYNEQFF.

This clone was picked up a small number of times. V and J are TRBV27 and TRBJ2-7, with D tentatively TRBD1 (5 bases). The ends were cut back, 2 bases at V and 4 bases at J, with 9 bases in the middle. CDR3 length: 13 amino acids. In germline, CDR1 is MNHEY, CDR2 SMNVEV (reference sequence). The CDR3 region has the DNA TGTGCCAGCAGTTTAAGGGGTCCTTACGAGCAGTACTTC. It specifies CASSLRGPYEQYF.

The chain combines TRBV4-1 with TRBJ2-1; 9 nucleotides align to TRBD1. This CDR3 region has 15 residues. Germline V gene lookup returns CDR1 MGHRA and CDR2 YSYEKL. Trimming took 4 bases from V and 12 from J; bases not matched to a gene: 13. CDR3 nucleotides: TGCGCCAGCAGCCCCAGACCTGACAGGGGGATATGGCAGTTCTTC. It codes for CASSPRPDRGIWQFF.